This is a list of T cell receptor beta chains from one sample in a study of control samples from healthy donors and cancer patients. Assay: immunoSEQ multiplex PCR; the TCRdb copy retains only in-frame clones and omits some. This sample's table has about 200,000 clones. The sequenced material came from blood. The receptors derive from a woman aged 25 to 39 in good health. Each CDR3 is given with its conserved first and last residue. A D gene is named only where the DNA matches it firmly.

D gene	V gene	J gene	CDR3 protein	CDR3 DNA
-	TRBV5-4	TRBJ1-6	CASRPGLSNSPLHF	TGTGCCAGCAGGCCGGGACTATCGAATTCACCCCTCCACTTT
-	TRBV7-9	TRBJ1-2	CASSLGDADGYTF	TGTGCCAGCAGCTTAGGGGACGCCGATGGCTACACCTTC
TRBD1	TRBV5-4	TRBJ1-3	CASSQGQASGNTIYF	TGTGCCAGCAGCCAGGGACAGGCCTCTGGAAACACCATATATTTT
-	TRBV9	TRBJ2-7	CASSGPEGHEQYF	TGTGCCAGCAGCGGTCCCGAGGGCCACGAGCAGTACTTC
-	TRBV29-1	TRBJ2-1	CSVEVEQFF	TGCAGCGTTGAAGTTGAGCAGTTCTTC
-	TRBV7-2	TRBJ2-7	CASSLNGVPTLSEQYF	TGTGCCAGCAGCTTGAACGGGGTTCCAACCTTGTCCGAGCAGTACTTC
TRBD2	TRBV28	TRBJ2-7	CASSRETSGAMGSEQYF	TGTGCCAGCAGCCGGGAGACTAGCGGGGCGATGGGGTCCGAGCAGTACTTC
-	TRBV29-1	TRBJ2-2	CSVVVAGELFF	TGCAGCGTCGTGGTAGCCGGGGAGCTGTTTTTT
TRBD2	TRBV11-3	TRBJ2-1	CASSLEGTSGSSYNEQFF	TGTGCCAGCAGCTTAGAGGGGACTAGCGGGAGCTCCTACAATGAGCAGTTCTTC
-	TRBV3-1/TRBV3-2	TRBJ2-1	CASSQRVSSYNEQFF	TGTGCCAGCAGCCAAAGGGTGTCATCCTACAATGAGCAGTTCTTC
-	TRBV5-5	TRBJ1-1	CASSWDTEAFF	TGTGCCAGCAGCTGGGACACTGAAGCTTTCTTT
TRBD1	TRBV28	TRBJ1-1	CASSLGGDRGNTEAFF	TGTGCCAGCAGTTTGGGGGGCGACAGGGGGAACACTGAAGCTTTCTTT
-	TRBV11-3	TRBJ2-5	CASSLVTQETQYF	TGTGCCAGCAGCTTGGTCACCCAAGAGACCCAGTACTTC
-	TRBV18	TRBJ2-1	CASSPTLGTYNEQFF	TGTGCCAGCTCTCCGACCCTCGGCACCTACAATGAGCAGTTCTTC
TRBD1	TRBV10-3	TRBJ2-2	CAISGFDRGHGELFF	TGTGCCATCAGTGGTTTTGACAGGGGTCACGGGGAGCTGTTTTTT
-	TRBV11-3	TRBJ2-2	CASSSQVLPTGELFF	TGTGCCAGCAGCTCCCAGGTCCTGCCCACCGGGGAGCTGTTTTTT
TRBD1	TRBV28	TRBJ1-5	CASSPGDSSNQPQHF	TGTGCCAGCAGCCCCGGGGACAGTAGCAATCAGCCCCAGCATTTT
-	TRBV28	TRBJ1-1	CASRKMVDSYTEAFF	TGTGCCAGCAGGAAGATGGTGGACAGCTACACTGAAGCTTTCTTT
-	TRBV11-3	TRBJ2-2	CASSLSLARDTGELFF	TGTGCCAGCAGCTTGAGTCTAGCTCGGGACACCGGGGAGCTGTTTTTT
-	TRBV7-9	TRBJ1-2	CASSFRSGRTNYGYTF	TGTGCCAGCAGCTTTAGGTCGGGCAGAACTAACTATGGCTACACCTTC
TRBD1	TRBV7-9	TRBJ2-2	CASSFRQGKTGELFF	TGTGCCAGCAGCTTCCGACAGGGGAAAACCGGGGAGCTGTTTTTT
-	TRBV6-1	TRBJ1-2	CASSELAGKGYTF	TGTGCCAGCAGTGAACTTGCAGGGAAGGGCTACACCTTC
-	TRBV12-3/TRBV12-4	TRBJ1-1	CASSVDRNTEAFF	TGTGCCAGCAGTGTAGATAGGAACACTGAAGCTTTCTTT
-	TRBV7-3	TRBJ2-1	CASSPRGYNEQFF	TGTGCCAGCAGCCCCCGGGGCTACAATGAGCAGTTCTTC
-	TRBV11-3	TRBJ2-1	CASSPDRSGNEQFF	TGTGCCAGCAGCCCCGACAGGTCGGGGAATGAGCAGTTCTTC
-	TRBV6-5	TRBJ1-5	CASSYDGRRQPQHF	TGTGCCAGCAGTTACGATGGGCGCAGGCAGCCCCAGCATTTT
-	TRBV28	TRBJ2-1	CASDSYNEQFF	TGTGCCAGCGACAGCTACAATGAGCAGTTCTTC
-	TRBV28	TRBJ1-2	CASRRGPTGPYGYTF	TGTGCCAGCAGGCGGGGCCCGACCGGCCCCTATGGCTACACCTTC
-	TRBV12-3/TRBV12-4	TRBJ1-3	CASSFGVVIYF	TGTGCCAGCAGTTTTGGGGTCGTCATATATTTT
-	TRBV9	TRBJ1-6	CASSVAGTDDSPLHF	TGTGCCAGCAGCGTAGCTGGGACGGATGATTCACCCCTCCACTTT
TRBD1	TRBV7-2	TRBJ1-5	CASSLGAGTVNQPQHF	TGTGCCAGCAGCTTAGGGGCCGGGACAGTTAATCAGCCCCAGCATTTT
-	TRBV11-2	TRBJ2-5	CASSLVFGTQYF	TGTGCCAGCAGCTTAGTGTTTGGGACCCAGTACTTC
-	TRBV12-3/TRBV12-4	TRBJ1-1	CASVLNTEAFF	TGTGCCAGCGTACTGAACACTGAAGCTTTCTTT
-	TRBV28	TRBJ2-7	CASSIGGISYEQYF	TGTGCCAGCAGCATAGGGGGGATTTCCTACGAGCAGTACTTC
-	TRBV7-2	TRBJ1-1	CASSLGRNTEAFF	TGTGCCAGCAGCTTAGGCAGAAACACTGAAGCTTTCTTT
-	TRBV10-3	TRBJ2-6	CAISRGAGANVLTF	TGTGCCATCAGTAGGGGTGCTGGGGCCAACGTCCTGACTTTC
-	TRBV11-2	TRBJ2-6	CASSLTVARPRGANVLTF	TGTGCCAGCAGCTTAACGGTGGCACGGCCTCGTGGGGCCAACGTCCTGACTTTC
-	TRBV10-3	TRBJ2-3	CAISVRDWVADALSTDTQYF	TGTGCCATCAGCGTTCGGGACTGGGTGGCCGACGCCCTTAGCACAGATACGCAGTATTTT
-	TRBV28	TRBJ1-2	CASRPSMGPRLGGYTF	TGTGCCAGCAGGCCTTCCATGGGCCCTCGCTTGGGTGGCTACACCTTC
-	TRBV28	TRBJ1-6	CASRPGNSPLHF	TGTGCCAGCAGACCAGGGAATTCACCCCTCCACTTT
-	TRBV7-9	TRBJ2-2	CASSPTGSGELFF	TGTGCCAGCAGCCCTACAGGTTCCGGGGAGCTGTTTTTT
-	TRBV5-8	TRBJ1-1	CASSFQVMNTEAFF	TGTGCCAGCAGCTTTCAGGTCATGAACACTGAAGCTTTCTTT